This T cell receptor (beta chain) is from a study of blood T cells in healthy people across ages (dated by TCRdb to 2014 to 2015). For the study in its entirety: In model experiments, template switching captured about one uniquely barcoded TCR beta cDNA molecule for every two T cells. Donors were grouped into four age groups: young (average approximately 15 years), middle-aged (39), aged (approximately 58) and long-lived (just over 80). Two additional independent replicas of 1 million unique cDNA reads from the same blood draw were analyzed for two donors (one aged 18 to 30 and one aged 80 or older). Age-related changes in TCR beta repertoire diversity were measured in the study by deep sequencing normalized with unique cDNA molecular identifiers. To avoid experimental bias, donors of different ages were spread randomly across the sequencing lanes.

A remark on this clonotype: No cognate antigen has been identified for it. Base qualities are not at hand, and no much larger clone is one base apart.

V and J lose 4 bases and 0 bases, and a span of 14 bases separates them. From cysteine to phenylalanine, the CDR3 is 15 amino acids long. Left in the record is the CDR3 DNA by itself, 45 bases read in frame from the first base. CDR1 and CDR2, per the germline V gene, are SGHRS and YFSETQ. Overall study results and their limits: The percentage of naive T cells measured by flow cytometry correlated strongly with observed TCR beta diversity. Donor CMV infection status was unknown, potentially confounding age-related changes in expanded clonotypes. Estimates of total diversity based on one million sequenced T cells were regarded as lower bounds and as underestimates. Bulk unsorted PBMC profiling prevented conclusive comparison of naive and antigen-experienced compartments. Compared with the aged group, the long-lived group had more naive CD4+ T cells, fewer expanded clones and increased TCR diversity, suggesting age selection. As age increased, observed TCR beta diversity per million T cells dropped in a roughly linear way, and a significant reduction was already evident by age 40.

The approximately 40 donors, aged about 6 to 100 years, were systemically healthy Caucasian individuals from Russia. Each donor gave about 9.7 milliliters of peripheral blood, drawn into EDTA-treated Vacutainer tubes. Ficoll-Paque density-gradient centrifugation was used to isolate PBMCs, with at least 6.5 million per sample. Total RNA was extracted from PBMCs with Trizol reagent, with at least 6 micrograms obtained per sample. For every donor, flow cytometry on a PBMC aliquot measured the percentage of naive CD45RAhigh/CD27high T cells. Library creation used 5' RACE. The data were produced on an Illumina HiSeq 2500. A second PCR of about 7 to 12 cycles was run with a J-beta primer mix and a sample-barcoded 5' primer. A template-switch 5' adaptor carrying 12 random nucleotides introduced a unique molecular identifier onto each TCR beta cDNA molecule. Each sample yielded at least 3 million CDR3-containing paired-end reads. First-strand cDNA synthesis was performed from all RNA using the Mint cDNA synthesis kit, with priming by a TRBC-specific oligonucleotide. All cDNA was treated with uracil-DNA glycosylase and then went through a first 18-cycle PCR with the universal primers M1SS and BC2_uni_R. Under the source paper's analysis protocol: Each sample was normalized by randomly selecting 1 million high-quality reads, each carrying a distinct molecular identifier. Reads with shared molecular identifiers were discarded instead of being binned into consensus sequences. MiTCR, set to a Q25 quality threshold and the strictest error-elimination algorithm, was used for CDR3 identification, clonotype clustering and error correction. Lower-bound total TCR beta diversity was estimated with a nonparametric unseen species model using Euler transformation. The public sequencing data were trimmed at Q25 with fastp and processed into clonotypes with MiXCR by TCRdb, which kept only in-frame beta chains. When rows share a CDR3 protein, they turn into one entry using the most common DNA and genes. The V and J calls come from TCRdb's annotation, not from the publication. The sample table shows 780,000 or so distinct CDR3 sequences, and around 50% are seen once. 20% to 30% of the sample belongs to the ten largest clones.

The chain couples TRBV5-1 to TRBJ2-7; TRBD2 is a possible D gene, resting on 6 matching bases. The TCR originated in a man aged 35 to 55 in good health. Sequenced input: blood. At the DNA level, the sequence is TGCGCCAGCAGCGGATTCGCGGGGCACTCCTACGAGCAGTACTTC. Its translation reads: CASSGFAGHSYEQYF.